This T cell receptor (beta chain) was recovered during a study of Graves' ophthalmopathy and Graves' hyperthyroidism. Study results and limitations: Separation of ophthalmopathy from stable hyperthyroidism was achieved by a 13-signature model, at 85% to 90% sensitivity and roughly 80% specificity.

RNA transcripts yielded amplified TCR beta CDR3 regions. RT-PCR with HTBI primers came first, then second-round multiplex PCR. TCRdb re-derived calls from the multiplex PCR reads in MiXCR, one entry per CDR3 protein. The sample yields about 400,000 distinct CDR3 sequences, approximately 20% seen once. In germline, CDR1 is MNHNS, CDR2 SASEGT. The length of the CDR3 is 16 residues. Trimming took off 3 bases at V and 15 bases at J, with 24 bases between the two ends. CAS ≥3, NOSPECS ≥4, moderate-to-severe activity and duration under 3 months marked donors with ophthalmopathy. Excluded were patients with other autoimmune diseases, uncontrolled infections, pregnancy or lactation. Physicians reached a diagnosis by relying on clinical symptoms, serum thyroxine, TRAb, thyroid ultrasound and orbital computed tomography. This clonotype was seen repeatedly, ten times or more. Its target is unknown.

This chain links TRBV6-1 with TRBJ1-6; D possibly corresponds to TRBD1 (5 bases). The material sequenced was peripheral blood. This receptor was taken from a woman aged 18-35 years with Graves' ophthalmopathy. The CDR3 DNA sequence: TGTGCCAGCAGTGACGCGTCGGACATTGGCGCCGGATTCCTCCACTTT. Protein product: CASSDASDIGAGFLHF.